These 20 T cell receptor beta chains came from one sample sequenced in a study of blood T cell repertoires in COVID-19. Profiled with immunoSEQ multiplex PCR; TCRdb holds only in-frame clones, not every one. The table shows about 26,000 clones, with around 90% occurring only once. Specimen: peripheral blood. Receptor source: a man between 65 and 80 years old with acute or convalescent COVID-19.

The rearrangement uses TRBV9 and TRBJ2-7; 13 nucleotides line up with TRBD2. The CDR3 runs 15 residues. Germline CDR1 SGDLS, CDR2 YYNGEE. V lost 0 bases to trimming and J lost 9 bases; unmatched junction nucleotides: 6. CDR3 coding DNA: TGTGCCAGCAGCGTAGAGGGGACTAGCGGGACCGGGCAGTACTTC. It encodes CASSVEGTSGTGQYF.

J is TRBJ1-1 and V is TRBV18, with TRBD1 matching over 9 bases. Germline values: CDR1 KGHSH, CDR2 LQKENI. The CDR3 is made up of 14 amino acids. The junction had 5 bases not matched to a gene; V was cut back by 5 bases and J by 4 bases. CDR3 nucleotide sequence: TGTGCCAGCTCAAACAGGGGGCGCGGCACTGAAGCTTTCTTT. This codes for CASSNRGRGTEAFF.

The chain is built from TRBV7-2 and TRBJ1-1, with 8 bases identical to TRBD1. Germline V gene data show CDR1 as SGHTA and CDR2 as FQGNSA. Germline trimming cut 2 bases from V and 9 bases from J; bases unmatched to any gene: 5. CDR3 length: 13 residues. The CDR3 DNA follows: TGTGCCAGCAGCTTAAGCAGGGGGCCAAAAGCTTTCTTT. It codes for CASSLSRGPKAFF.

For this clone: This specimen includes other DNA sequences encoding the same CDR3. V gene TRBV5-1 combines with J gene TRBJ2-2; no reliable D call. V was pared by 0 bases and J by 1 base, with 4 bases between. CDR1 SGHRS and CDR2 YFSETQ come from the germline V gene. The CDR3 is made up of 14 amino acids. The CDR3: CASSLGGNTGELFF. In DNA form, the CDR3 reads TGCGCCAGCAGCTTGGGCGGGAACACCGGGGAGCTGTTTTTT.

This clone was found once. This rearrangement joins TRBV3-1 (or the pseudogene TRBV3-2) to TRBJ2-1; TRBD2 might be the D (6 bases). This CDR3 contains 14 residues. The germline CDR1 and CDR2 sequences are LGHDT and YNNKEL (reference sequence). The V end was cut by 0 bases, the J end by 14 bases, with 17 bases between. The CDR3 reads CASSQEVGRPTKFF. The CDR3 nucleotides are TGTGCCAGCAGCCAAGAGGTCGGGAGACCGACCAAGTTCTTC.

The CDR3 is CASSFRLAGMETQYF. DNA for the CDR3: TGTGCCAGCAGCTTCCGACTAGCGGGAATGGAGACCCAGTACTTC. This chain connects TRBV5-6 to TRBJ2-5, with 11 nucleotides matching TRBD2. CDR1 SGHDT and CDR2 YYEEEE come from the germline V gene. After removal of 2 bases from V and 5 bases from J, the junction contained 5 bases not matched to a gene. The CDR3 runs to 15 residues.

A single count supports this clone. This rearrangement joins TRBV4-2 to TRBJ2-1; tentatively, D is TRBD2 (5 bases). Germline-derived CDR1 and CDR2 are LGHNA and YNFKEQ. The CDR3 extends over 14 amino acids. V dropped 0 bases and J dropped 3 bases, with 6 bases sitting between them. DNA for the CDR3: TGTGCCAGCAGCCAAGACGGGGACTACAATGAGCAGTTCTTC. Translated: CASSQDGDYNEQFF.

The chain links TRBV4-3 to TRBJ2-7; a possible D gene is TRBD2 (7 bases). The germline CDR1 and CDR2 sequences are LGHNA and YSLEER. The CDR3 is 18 residues long. V was trimmed by 0 bases and J by 0 bases, leaving 18 bases between them. The CDR3 coding sequence is TGCGCCAGCAGCCAAGACGGTTCGCCAGCGGGACACTCCTACGAGCAGTACTTC. It codes for CASSQDGSPAGHSYEQYF.

This clone was found a few times. The gene calls are TRBV9 and TRBJ1-1; the match to TRBD1 covers 9 bases. Germline loops: CDR1 SGDLS, CDR2 YYNGEE. There are 17 residues in the CDR3. J lost 0 bases, V lost 0 bases, and 6 bases had no gene match. The CDR3 DNA follows: TGTGCCAGCAGCGTAGCCTCCGGGACAGGGATGAACACTGAAGCTTTCTTT. It is translated as CASSVASGTGMNTEAFF.

This chain uses TRBV10-3 with TRBJ1-5; weak D call: TRBD1 (5 bases). The CDR3 has 15 residues. The germline gives CDR1 ENHRY, CDR2 SYGVKD. V gave up 10 bases and J gave up 2 bases, with 18 bases separating them. CDR3 bases: TGTGCCACGAAGGGGTCGACGGTCGGCAATCAGCCCCAGCATTTT. Its protein is CATKGSTVGNQPQHF.

The rearrangement joins TRBV6-6 to TRBJ2-3, with 10 bases aligning to TRBD1. Per the germline V gene, CDR1 is MNHNY and CDR2 is SVGAGI (reference sequence). V was pared by 6 bases and J by 2 bases, with 8 bases of the junction left unmatched. This CDR3 has 16 amino acids. The chain's CDR3 is CASSLRDRGSTDTQYF. The CDR3 DNA is TGTGCCAGCAGCCTCAGGGACAGGGGATCCACAGATACGCAGTATTTT.

This clone was seen more than once but under ten times. The chain couples TRBV5-1 to TRBJ2-1; D is perhaps TRBD1 (7 bases). CDR3 length: 16 residues. Trimming removed 2 bases at V and 9 bases at J, with 21 bases between. CDR1 is SGHRS, CDR2 YFSETQ, per germline. The CDR3 protein is CASSLPSGGGRGEQFF. As DNA, the CDR3 is TGCGCCAGCAGCTTACCCTCCGGAGGGGGCAGGGGTGAGCAGTTCTTC. Together with reference TRBV5-1 and TRBJ2-1, the CDR3 gives the full variable domain: KAGVTQTPRYLIKTRGQQVTLSCSPISGHRSVSWYQQTPGQGLQFLFEYFSETQRNKGNFPGRFSGRQFSNSRSEMNVSTLELGDSALYLCASSLPSGGGRGEQFFGPGTRLTVL.

This clone appeared once. The rearrangement joins TRBV7-2 to TRBJ2-7, with TRBD1 as a possible D gene (6 bases). Per the germline V gene, CDR1 is SGHTA and CDR2 is FQGNSA. Trimming stripped 8 bases from V and 0 bases from J, with 20 bases between. The CDR3 contains 16 residues. The CDR3, as DNA: TGTGCCAGCGGGCCTGGGGGCGGCCTGAGCTCCTACGAGCAGTACTTC. Protein sequence: CASGPGGGLSSYEQYF.

The chain employs TRBV27 and TRBJ1-5; 7 nucleotides align to TRBD1. The CDR3 sequence is 15 residues long. The V gene end was trimmed by 2 bases and the J gene end by 6 bases; junction bases not matched to a gene: 7. The V gene's germline CDR1 is MNHEY and CDR2 SMNVEV (reference sequence). The CDR3 loop is CASSLQGGESQPQHF. As DNA, the CDR3 is TGTGCCAGCAGTTTACAAGGGGGCGAAAGTCAGCCCCAGCATTTT.

In its sample, this clone was seen a few times. The gene calls are TRBV29-1 and TRBJ1-2; D remains ambiguous. Germline V gene lookup returns CDR1 SQVTM and CDR2 ANQGSEA. The CDR3 totals 15 residues. The V end was cut by 0 bases, the J end by 2 bases, with 13 bases between. For the CDR3, the DNA is TGCAGCGTTGAAGAGAGCCTCGACACAAACTATGGCTACACCTTC. Amino acids: CSVEESLDTNYGYTF.

V usage is TRBV9 and J usage is TRBJ2-3, with TRBD2 matching 12 bases. Trimming removed 6 bases from V and 2 bases from J; junction bases left unmatched: 4. Germline loops: CDR1 SGDLS, CDR2 YYNGEE. CDR3 size: 15 residues. The CDR3 DNA is TGTGCCAGCACCAGGACTAGCGGGACCACAGATACGCAGTATTTT. Residues: CASTRTSGTTDTQYF.

The chain couples TRBV25-1 to TRBJ2-1, with 8 bases that match TRBD2. The CDR3 contains 15 residues. CDR1 is MGHDK, CDR2 SYGVNS, per germline. V shed 2 bases, J shed 2 bases, and the junction held 2 bases outside the gene matches. CDR3 DNA: TGTGCCAGCAGTGAAGCGGGAGGAACCTACAATGAGCAGTTCTTC. Its translation: CASSEAGGTYNEQFF. The full variable domain, with the rest looked up from reference TRBV25-1 and TRBJ2-1, is EADIYQTPRYLVIGTGKKITLECSQTMGHDKMYWYQQDPGMELHLIHYSYGVNSTEKGDLSSESTVSRIRTEHFPLTLESARPSHTSQYLCASSEAGGTYNEQFFGPGTRLTVL.

The chain joins TRBV18 to TRBJ2-2, with 10 bases lining up with TRBD2. The J segment lost 5 bases and the V segment lost 1 base, leaving 4 bases of the junction unmatched. The CDR3 runs 16 residues. The germline CDR1 and CDR2 sequences are KGHSH and LQKENI. In DNA, the CDR3 is TGTGCCAGCTCACCACGGCAACTAGCGGGGACCGGGGAGCTGTTTTTT. This encodes CASSPRQLAGTGELFF.

This chain connects TRBV5-1 to TRBJ2-7; D might be TRBD1 (6 bases). CDR3 length: 13 residues. The V gene lost 4 bases and the J gene lost 3 bases, with 11 bases spanning the gap. CDR1 is SGHRS and CDR2 is YFSETQ in the germline V gene. The CDR3 sequence is CASSVQGNYEQYF. As DNA, the CDR3 is TGCGCCAGCAGCGTACAGGGTAACTACGAGCAGTACTTC.

J is TRBJ2-7 and V is TRBV7-2; D may be TRBD2 (6 bases). CDR3 length: 12 amino acids. Trimming took off 5 bases at V and 7 bases at J, with 12 bases between the two ends. Germline V gives CDR1 SGHTA, CDR2 FQGNSA. CDR3 protein: CASSRDSGEQYF. The DNA of the CDR3 is TGTGCCAGCAGCCGGGACTCCGGAGAGCAGTACTTC.